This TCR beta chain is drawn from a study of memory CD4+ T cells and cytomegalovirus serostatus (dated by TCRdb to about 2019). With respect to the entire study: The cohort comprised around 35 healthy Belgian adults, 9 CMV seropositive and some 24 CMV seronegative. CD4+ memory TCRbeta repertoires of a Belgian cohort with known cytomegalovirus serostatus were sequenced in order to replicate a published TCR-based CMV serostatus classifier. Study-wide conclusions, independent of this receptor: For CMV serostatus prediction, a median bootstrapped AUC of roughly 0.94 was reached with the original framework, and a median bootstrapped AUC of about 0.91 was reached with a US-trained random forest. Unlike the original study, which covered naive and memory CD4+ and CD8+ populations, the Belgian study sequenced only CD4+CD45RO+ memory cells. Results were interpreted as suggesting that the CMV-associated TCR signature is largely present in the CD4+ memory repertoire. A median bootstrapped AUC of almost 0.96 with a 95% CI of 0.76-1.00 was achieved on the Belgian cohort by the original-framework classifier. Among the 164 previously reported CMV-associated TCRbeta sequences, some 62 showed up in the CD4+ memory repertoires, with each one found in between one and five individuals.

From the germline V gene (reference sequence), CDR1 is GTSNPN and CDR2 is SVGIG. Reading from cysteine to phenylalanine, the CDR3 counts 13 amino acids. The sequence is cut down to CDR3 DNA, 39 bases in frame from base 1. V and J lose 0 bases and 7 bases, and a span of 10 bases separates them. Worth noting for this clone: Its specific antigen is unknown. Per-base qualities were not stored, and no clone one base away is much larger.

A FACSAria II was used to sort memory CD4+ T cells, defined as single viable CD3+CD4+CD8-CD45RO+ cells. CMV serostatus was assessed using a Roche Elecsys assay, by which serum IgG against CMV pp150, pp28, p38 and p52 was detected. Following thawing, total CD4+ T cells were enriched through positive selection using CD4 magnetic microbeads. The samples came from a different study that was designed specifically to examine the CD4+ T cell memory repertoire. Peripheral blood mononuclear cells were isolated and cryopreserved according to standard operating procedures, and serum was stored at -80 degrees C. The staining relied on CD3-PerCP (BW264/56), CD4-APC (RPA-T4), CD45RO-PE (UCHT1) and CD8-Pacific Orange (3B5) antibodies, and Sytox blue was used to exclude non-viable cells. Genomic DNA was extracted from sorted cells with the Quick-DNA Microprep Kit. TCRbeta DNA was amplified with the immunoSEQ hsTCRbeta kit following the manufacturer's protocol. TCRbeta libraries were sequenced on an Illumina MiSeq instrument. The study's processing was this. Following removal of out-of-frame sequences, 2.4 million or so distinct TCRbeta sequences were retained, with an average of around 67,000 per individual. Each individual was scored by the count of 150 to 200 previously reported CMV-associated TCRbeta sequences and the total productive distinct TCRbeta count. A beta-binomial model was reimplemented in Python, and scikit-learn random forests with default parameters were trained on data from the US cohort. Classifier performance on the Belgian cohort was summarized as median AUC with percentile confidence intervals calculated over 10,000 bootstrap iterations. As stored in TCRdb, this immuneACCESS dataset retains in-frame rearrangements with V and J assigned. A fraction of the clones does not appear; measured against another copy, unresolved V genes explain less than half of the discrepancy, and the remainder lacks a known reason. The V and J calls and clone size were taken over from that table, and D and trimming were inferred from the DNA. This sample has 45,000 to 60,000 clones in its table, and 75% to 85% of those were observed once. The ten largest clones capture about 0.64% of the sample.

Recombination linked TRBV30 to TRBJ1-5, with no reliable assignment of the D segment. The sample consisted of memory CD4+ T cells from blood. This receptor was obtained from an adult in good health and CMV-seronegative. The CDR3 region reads CAWSVSRAQPQHF. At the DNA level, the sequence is TGTGCCTGGAGTGTATCACGTGCGCAGCCCCAGCATTTT.